This TCR beta chain derives from a study of cytomegalovirus exposure and HLA in healthy donors. With 60 Vbeta and 13 Jbeta primers, the PCR was carried out. Only in-frame clones appear in the TCRdb table, and some are missing; sequencing was by immunoSEQ multiplex PCR. The sample records some 60,000 clones, 80% being singletons. Concerning this clone itself: Its cognate antigen is unknown.

Trimming cost V 2 bases and J 4 bases, with 12 bases left between them. Germline CDR1 reads SNHLY; CDR2 reads FYNNEI. This CDR3 is 16 amino acids long. General study results and limits: Association of a missense DCLRE1C variant with TCR beta V- and J-gene trimming was reported in a later analysis. A later analysis found most CMV-associated TCR beta chains apparently HLA-restricted. Among TCR beta chains, those listed as cytomegalovirus-associated numbered some 160.

Healthy bone marrow donors made up the donors. The genes are TRBV2 and TRBJ1-6; TRBD1 might be the D (6 bases). Sequencing was carried out using PBMCs. The clonotype comes from a woman in her 40s in good health and CMV-seronegative. DNA of the CDR3: TGTGCCAGCAGTGAATATGGACAGAATTATAATTCACCCCTCCACTTT. Amino acids: CASSEYGQNYNSPLHF.